This entry describes one T cell receptor beta chain. The sample belongs to a study of T cells in Graves' hyperthyroidism and ophthalmopathy. Researchers took RNA transcripts and amplified the TCR beta CDR3 regions from them. HTBI primers were used for first-round RT-PCR of the TCR CDR3. From the multiplex PCR reads, TCRdb called clonotypes with MiXCR, one entry per CDR3 protein. This table holds tens of thousands of distinct CDR3 sequences, roughly half found once. After removal of 1 base from V and 3 bases from J, the junction contained 4 bases not matched to a gene. The germline gives CDR1 SGHAT, CDR2 FQDESV (reference sequence). This CDR3 spans 16 amino acids.

The J gene is TRBJ2-7, the V gene TRBV11-1; 12 positions match TRBD2. This TCR was sampled from a woman in her thirties or forties with Graves' ophthalmopathy. What was sequenced was blood. The CDR3 loop is CASSLELAGGHYEQYF. The CDR3 DNA is TGTGCCAGCAGCTTAGAACTAGCGGGGGGCCACTACGAGCAGTACTTC.